These 30 T cell receptor beta chains came from one sample sequenced in a study of response to subunit inactivated influenza vaccine. One entry per CDR3 protein, called by TCRdb with MiXCR from the RT-PCR reads. The sample contains more than 700,000 distinct CDR3 sequences, 21% of which appear only once. The sequencing here drew on PBMCs from blood, taken about 5 days after vaccination. The receptors shown here come from a man aged 50 to 59 who received an inactivated influenza vaccine.

The J gene is TRBJ2-3, the V gene TRBV24-1; possibly TRBD1 or TRBD2 for D (5 bases each). The CDR3 covers 16 residues. The germline V gene encodes CDR1 KGHDR and CDR2 SFDVKD. The ends were cut back, 0 bases at V and 0 bases at J, with 9 bases in the middle. This CDR3 is CATSDLSGASTDTQYF. CDR3 DNA sequence: TGTGCCACCAGTGATTTGTCCGGGGCCAGCACAGATACGCAGTATTTT.

The CDR3 loop is CSAREPGQRNYGYTF. The CDR3 nucleotides are TGCAGTGCTAGAGAACCGGGACAGCGTAACTATGGCTACACCTTC. The rearrangement links TRBV20-1 to TRBJ1-2; 7 bases align to TRBD1. CDR1 DFQATT and CDR2 SNEGSKA come from the germline V gene (reference sequence). V shed 0 bases, J shed 1 base, and the junction held 5 bases outside the gene matches. The CDR3 is 15 amino acids.

V is TRBV13 and J is TRBJ2-3; the D is unclear. CDR3 length equals 14 residues. V lost 2 bases, J lost 8 bases, and 14 bases lay in between. Germline CDR1 and CDR2: PRHDT and FYEKMQ (reference sequence). This CDR3 is CASSLRPASGTQYF. The CDR3 bases are TGTGCCAGCAGCTTACGTCCCGCCTCCGGTACGCAGTATTTT.

This clonotype showed up just a few times. The J gene is TRBJ2-2, the V gene TRBV20-1; D uncertain. Germline V gene sequence: CDR1 DFQATT, CDR2 SNEGSKA (reference sequence). V lost 5 bases, J lost 5 bases, and 15 bases lay in between. This CDR3 contains 14 residues. CDR3 region: CSAPLASETGELFF. The CDR3 DNA reads as TGCAGTGCTCCTCTCGCATCGGAGACCGGGGAGCTGTTTTTT.

This clonotype appeared a few times. The gene calls are TRBV6-5 and TRBJ1-2; D is undetermined. V was cut by 4 bases and J by 2 bases, with 11 bases left in between. The CDR3 runs 14 residues. Germline values: CDR1 MNHEY, CDR2 SVGAGI. CDR3 amino acids: CASSSRRTNYGYTF. For the CDR3, the DNA is TGTGCCAGCAGTTCTCGACGGACGAACTATGGCTACACCTTC.

This clonotype was picked up a small number of times. The chain recombines TRBV20-1 with TRBJ2-3; D tentatively fits TRBD1 or TRBD2 (5 bases each). The CDR3 consists of 14 residues. Germline assignment: CDR1 DFQATT and CDR2 SNEGSKA (reference sequence). Trimming removed 6 bases from V and 7 bases from J, with 20 bases in between. The CDR3 spells CSAPEGKWANTQYF. CDR3 DNA: TGCAGTGCACCCGAGGGGAAGTGGGCAAATACGCAGTATTTT.

This clonotype was counted a few times. The rearrangement links TRBV6-5 to TRBJ1-1, with a tentative D call TRBD1 (6 bases). With 2 bases removed from V and 1 base from J, the gap between germline ends came to 11 bases. The CDR3 contains 15 residues. Germline values: CDR1 MNHEY, CDR2 SVGAGI. The DNA for the CDR3 is TGTGCCAGCAGTTACAGGGGGTTTAGGAACACTGAAGCTTTCTTT. Translating gives CASSYRGFRNTEAFF.

The V gene is TRBV12-3 or TRBV12-4, the J gene TRBJ2-7; tentatively, D is TRBD2 (7 bases). The germline V and J ends were trimmed by 1 base and 2 bases, with 12 bases remaining between them. The CDR3 has 15 residues. CDR3 coding DNA: TGTGCCAGCAGTTTAGATCGGGGGGCGACCTACGAGCAGTACTTC. Translated, it gives CASSLDRGATYEQYF.

The CDR3 spells CSARAKGLAAYNEQFF. The CDR3 nucleotides read TGCAGTGCTAGAGCTAAGGGACTAGCGGCATACAATGAGCAGTTCTTC. V is TRBV20-1 and J is TRBJ2-1; TRBD2 matches 11 bases. J was trimmed by 4 bases and V by 1 base; bases with no gene match: 6. CDR1 DFQATT and CDR2 SNEGSKA come from the germline V gene (reference sequence). The CDR3 sequence is 16 residues long.

The rearrangement uses TRBV7-9 and TRBJ2-1, with D unresolved. The V end was cut by 3 bases, the J end by 4 bases, with 4 bases between. CDR3 length: 12 amino acids. The germline V gene has CDR1 SEHNR and CDR2 FQNEAQ (reference sequence). The CDR3 region is CASSFFYNEQFF. CDR3 nucleotides: TGTGCCAGCAGCTTCTTTTACAATGAGCAGTTCTTC.

The gene calls are TRBV6-2 or TRBV6-3 and TRBJ1-1; 9 bases map to TRBD1. Germline trimming cut 8 bases from V and 1 base from J; bases unmatched to any gene: 26. The germline V gene encodes CDR1 MNHEY and CDR2 SVGEGT. This CDR3 comprises 21 residues. CDR3 DNA sequence: TGTGCCAGCGGATTTTTACTGGAACAGGGGGCTCTAGCCGAGTCGAACACTGAAGCTTTCTTT. It codes for CASGFLLEQGALAESNTEAFF.

The CDR3 DNA follows: TGTGCCAGCAGCCCCCAATCCCAAGAGACCCAGTACTTC. Residues: CASSPQSQETQYF. V and J are TRBV9 and TRBJ2-5; D ambiguous. The CDR3 totals 13 residues. The germline V gene encodes CDR1 SGDLS and CDR2 YYNGEE. V dropped 4 bases and J dropped 1 base, with 8 bases sitting between them.

This clonotype was counted only a few times. This chain connects TRBV5-1 to TRBJ2-7; 11 bases map to TRBD2. CDR1 and CDR2 (germline): SGHRS, YFSETQ. CDR3 size: 20 residues. J lost 6 bases, V lost 0 bases, and 20 bases had no gene match. The CDR3 DNA sequence: TGCGCCAGCAGCTTGGGGGGGACTAGCGGAGGCCCGAGGGTCTTGGGCGAGCAGTACTTC. Translated, it gives CASSLGGTSGGPRVLGEQYF.

This clonotype appeared a few times. The chain has TRBV12-5 and TRBJ2-2; 8 bases are shared with TRBD2. V gave up 3 bases and J gave up 0 bases; unmatched junction bases: 3. The germline gives CDR1 LGHNT, CDR2 FRNRAP. The CDR3 contains 16 residues. The CDR3 loop reads CASGLELAANTGELFF. CDR3 nucleotide sequence: TGTGCTAGTGGTTTAGAACTAGCGGCGAACACCGGGGAGCTGTTTTTT.

V and J are TRBV28 and TRBJ2-7; unclear D gene. The ends were cut back, 7 bases at V and 0 bases at J, with 10 bases in the middle. This CDR3 contains 13 residues. Per germline, CDR1 MDHEN and CDR2 SYDVKM. CDR3 loop: CASTRSPSYEQYF. CDR3 coding DNA: TGTGCCAGCACCCGAAGTCCCTCCTACGAGCAGTACTTC.

The chain couples TRBV7-6 to TRBJ2-5; 8 nucleotides align to TRBD2. The CDR3 length is 15 residues. Germline V gives CDR1 SGHVS, CDR2 FNYEAQ. The trim removed 2 bases at V and 3 bases at J, leaving 5 bases unmatched. The CDR3 here is CASSLRGLEEETQYF. Here the CDR3 DNA reads TGTGCCAGCAGCTTAAGGGGACTAGAGGAAGAGACCCAGTACTTC.

In DNA form, the CDR3 reads TGTGCCAGTAACCGGGGCCCCTCCTACAATGAGCAGTTCTTC. It encodes CASNRGPSYNEQFF. The chain combines TRBV6-4 with TRBJ2-1, with D perhaps matching TRBD1 or TRBD2 (5 bases each). The length of the CDR3 is 14 residues. V was pared by 9 bases and J by 0 bases, with 12 bases between. Germline loops: CDR1 MRHNA, CDR2 SNTAGT.

This clonotype was observed a few times. The CDR3 coding sequence is TGTGCCAGCCGCGTAAGGGCTGCAACCGAGCAGTACTTC. This gives the protein CASRVRAATEQYF. The V and J genes are TRBV27 and TRBJ2-7, with D hard to call. Germline values: CDR1 MNHEY, CDR2 SMNVEV (reference sequence). The CDR3 runs 13 residues. Trimming removed 8 bases at V and 6 bases at J, with 17 bases between.

The J gene is TRBJ2-2, the V gene TRBV7-9; D possibly corresponds to TRBD2 (5 bases). The V gene lost 2 bases and the J gene lost 4 bases, with 8 bases spanning the gap. This CDR3 region has 14 residues. The germline gives CDR1 SEHNR, CDR2 FQNEAQ (reference sequence). CDR3 DNA: TGTGCCAGCAGCTTAATAGGGAGCACCGGGGAGCTGTTTTTT. This gives the protein CASSLIGSTGELFF.

The DNA for the CDR3 is TGTGCCAGCAGGGCCCCCGGGTACGAGCAGTACTTC. Its protein is CASRAPGYEQYF. The V and J genes are TRBV7-2 and TRBJ2-7; D not certain. Trimming cost V 6 bases and J 4 bases, with 10 bases left between them. This CDR3 region has 12 residues. The V gene's germline CDR1 is SGHTA and CDR2 FQGNSA.

There are a few counts of this clonotype. The chain uses TRBV6-4 and TRBJ2-1; TRBD2 aligns across 7 bases. The germline V gene encodes CDR1 MRHNA and CDR2 SNTAGT. The CDR3 totals 15 residues. With 0 bases clipped from V and 3 bases from J, the junction kept 2 bases outside the gene matches. The CDR3 loop reads CASSDSWGGYNEQFF. In DNA form, the CDR3 reads TGTGCCAGCAGTGACTCGTGGGGGGGCTACAATGAGCAGTTCTTC.

The J gene is TRBJ2-1, the V gene TRBV7-8; D possibly corresponds to TRBD2 (7 bases). The V and J ends lost 1 base and 3 bases respectively, with 16 bases between them. This CDR3 region has 17 residues. Germline V gives CDR1 SGHVS, CDR2 FQNEAQ. The CDR3 nucleotides are TGTGCCAGCAGCTTAGGCGGGGGCAGGGTTGGCTACAATGAGCAGTTCTTC. Translation gives CASSLGGGRVGYNEQFF.

The chain links TRBV15 to TRBJ2-3; D is uncertain. V lost 4 bases and J 8 bases, leaving 13 bases between the germline ends. The CDR3 runs 13 residues. In germline, CDR1 is LNHNV, CDR2 YYDKDF (reference sequence). The CDR3 DNA follows: TGTGCCACCAGCACAGACCCCGGACGTACGCAGTATTTT. Translated: CATSTDPGRTQYF. Full variable domain (rest looked up from reference TRBV15 and TRBJ2-3): DAMVIQNPRYQVTQFGKPVTLSCSQTLNHNVMYWYQQKSSQAPKLLFHYYDKDFNNEADTPDNFQSRRPNTSFCFLDIRSPGLGDTAMYLCATSTDPGRTQYFGPGTRLTVL.

There are many counts of this clonotype. This chain links TRBV9 with TRBJ2-2, with D perhaps TRBD2 (6 bases). V lost 2 bases to trimming and J lost 4 bases, with 9 bases between them. The V gene's germline CDR1 is SGDLS and CDR2 YYNGEE. This CDR3 spans 14 amino acids. CDR3 nucleotides: TGTGCCAGCAGCGTCCGGGGAGGCACCGGGGAGCTGTTTTTT. It specifies CASSVRGGTGELFF.

This clonotype was found once. The CDR3 sequence: CASSQDTSGSARGEQFF. CDR3 nucleotide sequence: TGCGCCAGCAGCCAAGATACCAGCGGGAGCGCTCGTGGTGAGCAGTTCTTC. The chain couples TRBV4-1 to TRBJ2-1; 8 bases align to TRBD2. The CDR3 extends over 17 amino acids. Trimming removed 0 bases from V and 9 bases from J; junction bases left unmatched: 13. CDR1 and CDR2 (germline): MGHRA, YSYEKL.

In this sample, this clonotype turned up once. The chain recombines TRBV15 with TRBJ2-7, with a weak D call TRBD2 (6 bases). This CDR3 comprises 14 residues. Trimming took 5 bases from V and 7 from J, leaving 18 bases between them. In germline, CDR1 is LNHNV, CDR2 YYDKDF (reference sequence). Written as DNA, the CDR3 is TGTGCCACCAGCCCCACGGGGAGGCTTGGGGAGCAGTACTTC. Its protein is CATSPTGRLGEQYF.

The rearrangement links TRBV20-1 to TRBJ2-5, with 7 bases aligning to TRBD2. CDR1 DFQATT and CDR2 SNEGSKA come from the germline V gene (reference sequence). With 4 bases clipped from V and 1 base from J, the junction kept 6 bases outside the gene matches. This CDR3 has 14 residues. DNA of the CDR3: TGCAGTGCTAAGTGGGGGGGTCCCCAAGAGACCCAGTACTTC. The encoded protein is CSAKWGGPQETQYF.

In this sample, this clonotype turned up a few times. The chain joins TRBV12-3 or TRBV12-4 to TRBJ2-7, with unresolved D. V was cut by 5 bases and J by 6 bases, with 17 bases left in between. The CDR3 loop spans 14 amino acids. The CDR3 sequence: CASSPRRPPTEQYF. As DNA, the CDR3 is TGTGCCAGCAGTCCGCGTAGGCCCCCCACCGAGCAGTACTTC.

The CDR3 DNA is TGTGCCAGCAGTCCGGACAGGGGTCCTTCACCCCTCCACTTT. Protein sequence: CASSPDRGPSPLHF. The chain employs TRBV12-3 or TRBV12-4 and TRBJ1-6, with 9 positions matching TRBD1. V gave up 5 bases and J gave up 9 bases; unmatched junction bases: 5. The CDR3 has 14 amino acids.

V is TRBV7-2 and J is TRBJ2-3; 7 nucleotides agree with TRBD2. The V and J ends lost 5 bases and 3 bases, in that order; junction bases with no gene match: 8. Germline lookup yields CDR1 SGHTA and CDR2 FQGNSA. The CDR3 runs to 15 residues. The CDR3 DNA follows: TGTGCCAGCAGCAAAAGGACTAGAGAAACAGATACGCAGTATTTT. Translating it yields CASSKRTRETDTQYF.